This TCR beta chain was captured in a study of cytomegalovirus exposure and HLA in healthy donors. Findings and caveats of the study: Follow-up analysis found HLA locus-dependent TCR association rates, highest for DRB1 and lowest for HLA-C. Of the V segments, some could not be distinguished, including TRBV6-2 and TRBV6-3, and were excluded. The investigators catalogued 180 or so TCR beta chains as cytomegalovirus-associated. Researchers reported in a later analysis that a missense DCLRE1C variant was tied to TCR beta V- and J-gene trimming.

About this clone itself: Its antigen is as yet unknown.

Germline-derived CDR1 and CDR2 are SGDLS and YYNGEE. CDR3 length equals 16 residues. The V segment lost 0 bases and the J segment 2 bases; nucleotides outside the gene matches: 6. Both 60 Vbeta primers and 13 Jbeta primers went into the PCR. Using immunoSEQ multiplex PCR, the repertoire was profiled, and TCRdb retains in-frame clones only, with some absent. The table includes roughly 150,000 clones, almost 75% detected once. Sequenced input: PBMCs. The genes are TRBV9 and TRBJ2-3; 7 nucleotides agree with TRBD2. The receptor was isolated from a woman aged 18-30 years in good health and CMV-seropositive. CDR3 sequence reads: CASSVEGAGPTDTQYF. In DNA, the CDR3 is TGTGCCAGCAGCGTAGAGGGAGCGGGGCCCACAGATACGCAGTATTTT.